This TCR beta chain was sequenced for a study of beta chain features in type 1 diabetes. cDNA synthesis used the whole RNA isolate, giving expressed TCRB sequences. Naive, central memory and regulatory T cell samples averaged around 3.5 million immunoSEQ reads each. Assay used: immunoSEQ multiplex PCR; TCRdb lists only in-frame clones, some missing. The sample contains 450,000 or so clones, about an eighth of which appear only once. Regarding the study as a whole: Still unanswered here is whether HLA type influences TCRB rearrangement.

With respect to this clone: Its antigen is currently unknown.

The sequence was collected from a woman younger than 35 in good health. The material sequenced was naive CD4+ T cells from blood.

CDR3 coding DNA: TGTGCCAGTAGTATGTCGTTCGGCCCCTACGAGCAGTACGTC. Residues: CASSMSFGPYEQYV. The rearrangement links TRBV19 to TRBJ2-7; no firm D call. Germline CDR1 and CDR2: LNHDA and SQIVND (reference sequence). The CDR3 has 14 amino acids. V dropped 3 bases and J dropped 2 bases, with 11 bases sitting between them.